The clone carrying this T cell receptor (beta chain) came up a few times. The germline V gene has CDR1 DFQATT and CDR2 SNEGSKA (reference sequence). V dropped 2 bases and J dropped 3; count of bases not matched to a gene: 7. CDR3 size: 14 residues. The data were taken from a study of identical twins. TCRdb called the 5' RACE reads again in MiXCR, with one record for every CDR3 protein. The sample records more than 1.5 million distinct CDR3 sequences, roughly 35% being singletons. Sequencing input: cord blood. The chain employs TRBV20-1 and TRBJ2-7, with 7 nucleotides matching TRBD1. The receptor comes from a newborn girl in good health. As DNA, the CDR3 is TGCAGTGCTAGATGGGGACAGAGGGGCTACGAGCAGTACTTC. It yields the protein CSARWGQRGYEQYF.